This T cell receptor beta chain was captured in a study of CD8+ T cells in alopecia areata. Study findings and constraints: Association of baseline CD8+ expansion with response is uncertain owing to one nonresponder. Both scalp clonality and the expanded CD8+ clones among the top 100 showed a significant decrease with tofacitinib. Greater clonality was observed in lesional scalp samples, especially alopecia totalis/universalis, versus normal scalp.

Treatment defined: oral pan-JAK inhibitor, 5-10 mg twice daily. This clone was found a few times. Its antigen is not identified. As the sequencing template, cDNA was produced by extracting RNA and reverse transcribing it. Sequencing used immunoSEQ multiplex PCR; TCRdb keeps in-frame clones, though not all of them. Of around 290,000 clones listed, roughly 64% are singletons. The germline CDR1 and CDR2 sequences are MNHEY and SMNVEV (reference sequence). J gave up 7 bases and V 1 base, and 22 bases lay outside the gene matches. The CDR3 runs 21 residues. The chain uses TRBV27 and TRBJ2-7; 13 bases are a match to TRBD2. Sample: CD4+ T cells sorted from blood, taken at week 24, from a patient treated with tofacitinib. The receptor was isolated from a human donor with alopecia areata. DNA for the CDR3: TGTGCCAGCAGTTTATGTTGGTCAGTGCTACTAGCGGGGGGGGATCGTAAAGAGCAGTACTTC. Encoded protein: CASSLCWSVLLAGGDRKEQYF.